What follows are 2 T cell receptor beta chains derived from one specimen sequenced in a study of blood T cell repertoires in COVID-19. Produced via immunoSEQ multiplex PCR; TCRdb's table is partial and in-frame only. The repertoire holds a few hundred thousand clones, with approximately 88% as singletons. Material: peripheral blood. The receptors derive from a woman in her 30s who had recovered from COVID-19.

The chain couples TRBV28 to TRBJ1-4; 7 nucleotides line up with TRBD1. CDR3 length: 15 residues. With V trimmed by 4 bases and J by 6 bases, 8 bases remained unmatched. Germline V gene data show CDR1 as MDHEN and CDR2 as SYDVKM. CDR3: CASSSPGTVDEKLFF. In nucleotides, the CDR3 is TGTGCCAGCAGTTCGCCCGGGACAGTGGATGAAAAACTGTTTTTT. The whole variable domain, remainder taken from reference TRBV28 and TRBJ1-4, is DVKVTQSSRYLVKRTGEKVFLECVQDMDHENMFWYRQDPGLGLRLIYFSYDVKMKEKGDIPEGYSVSREKKERFSLILESASTNQTSMYLCASSSPGTVDEKLFFGSGTQLSVL.

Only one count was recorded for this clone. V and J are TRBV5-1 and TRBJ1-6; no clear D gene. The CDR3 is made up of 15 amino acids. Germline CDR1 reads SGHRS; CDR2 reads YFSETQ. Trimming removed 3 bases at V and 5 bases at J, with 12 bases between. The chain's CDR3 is CASSSKVTDNSPLHF. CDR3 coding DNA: TGCGCCAGCAGCTCGAAGGTCACAGATAATTCACCCCTCCACTTT.